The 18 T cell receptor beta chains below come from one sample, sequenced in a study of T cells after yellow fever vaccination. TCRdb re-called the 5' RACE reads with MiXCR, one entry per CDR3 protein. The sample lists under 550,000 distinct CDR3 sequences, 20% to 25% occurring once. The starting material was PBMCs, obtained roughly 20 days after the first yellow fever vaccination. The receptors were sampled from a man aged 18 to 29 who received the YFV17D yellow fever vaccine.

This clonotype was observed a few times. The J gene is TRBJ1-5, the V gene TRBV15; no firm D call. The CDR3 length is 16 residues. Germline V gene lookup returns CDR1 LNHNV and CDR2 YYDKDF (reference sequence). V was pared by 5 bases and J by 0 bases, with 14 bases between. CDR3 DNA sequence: TGTGCCACCAGCTTCTCGACGGGGAATAGCAATCAGCCCCAGCATTTT. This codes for CATSFSTGNSNQPQHF.

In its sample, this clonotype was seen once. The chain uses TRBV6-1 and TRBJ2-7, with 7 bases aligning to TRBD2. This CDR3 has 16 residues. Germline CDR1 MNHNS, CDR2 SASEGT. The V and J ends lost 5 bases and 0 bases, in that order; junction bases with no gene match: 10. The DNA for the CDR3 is TGTGCCAGCAGTCCCCGAACGGGGGGAAGCTCCTACGAGCAGTACTTC. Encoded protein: CASSPRTGGSSYEQYF.

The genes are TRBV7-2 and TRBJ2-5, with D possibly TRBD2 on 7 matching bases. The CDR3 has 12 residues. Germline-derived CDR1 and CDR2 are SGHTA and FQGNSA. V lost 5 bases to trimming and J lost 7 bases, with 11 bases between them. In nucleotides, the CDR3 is TGTGCCAGCAGCCCCGGGGGGCCGACCCAGTACTTC. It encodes CASSPGGPTQYF.

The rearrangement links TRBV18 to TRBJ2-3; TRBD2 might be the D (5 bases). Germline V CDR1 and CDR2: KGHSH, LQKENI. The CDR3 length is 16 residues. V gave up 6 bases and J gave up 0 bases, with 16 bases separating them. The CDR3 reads CASSSWTGGSTDTQYF. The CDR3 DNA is TGTGCCAGCTCTTCGTGGACTGGTGGGAGCACAGATACGCAGTATTTT.

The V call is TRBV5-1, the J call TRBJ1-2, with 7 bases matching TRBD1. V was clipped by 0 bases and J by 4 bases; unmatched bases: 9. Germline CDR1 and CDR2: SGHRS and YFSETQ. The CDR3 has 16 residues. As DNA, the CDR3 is TGCGCCAGCAGCTTGGATAGGGGGCTCTCCCCCTATGGCTACACCTTC. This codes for CASSLDRGLSPYGYTF.

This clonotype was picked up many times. The CDR3 DNA reads TGCAGTGCCAGGGGGAGGGGGGCAGATACGCAGTATTTT. Protein: CSARGRGADTQYF. The chain carries TRBV20-1 and TRBJ2-3; D is tentatively TRBD1 or TRBD2 (7 bases each). With 6 bases removed from V and 4 bases from J, the gap between germline ends came to 14 bases. Germline loops: CDR1 DFQATT, CDR2 SNEGSKA (reference sequence). CDR3 length: 13 residues.

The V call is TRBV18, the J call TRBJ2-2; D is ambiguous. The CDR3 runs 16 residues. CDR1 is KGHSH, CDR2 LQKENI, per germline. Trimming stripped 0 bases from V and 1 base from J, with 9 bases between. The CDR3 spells CASSPPNSLNTGELFF. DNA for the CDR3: TGTGCCAGCTCACCACCTAACAGTTTGAACACCGGGGAGCTGTTTTTT.

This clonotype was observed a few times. CDR3 protein: CASSLVPLTGGGRNEQFF. CDR3 in DNA: TGCGCCAGCAGCTTGGTCCCGTTGACTGGCGGGGGGAGAAATGAGCAGTTCTTC. V usage is TRBV5-1 and J usage is TRBJ2-1, with 8 bases fitting TRBD2. The length of the CDR3 is 18 residues. Germline CDR1 reads SGHRS; CDR2 reads YFSETQ. Unmatched junction bases numbered 15, after V lost 0 bases and J lost 7 bases.

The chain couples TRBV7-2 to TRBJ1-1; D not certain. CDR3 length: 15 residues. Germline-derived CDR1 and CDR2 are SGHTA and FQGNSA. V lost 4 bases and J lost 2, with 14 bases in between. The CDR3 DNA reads TGTGCCAGCAGCTACCAGGCCCAGCGTAACACTGAAGCTTTCTTT. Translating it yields CASSYQAQRNTEAFF.

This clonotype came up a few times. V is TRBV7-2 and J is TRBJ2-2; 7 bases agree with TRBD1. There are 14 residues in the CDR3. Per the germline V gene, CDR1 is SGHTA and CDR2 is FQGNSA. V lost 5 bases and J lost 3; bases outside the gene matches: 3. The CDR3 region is CASSTGQHTGELFF. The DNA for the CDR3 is TGTGCCAGCAGCACGGGACAGCACACCGGGGAGCTGTTTTTT.

Here the CDR3 reads CASSQDRGRSYEQYF. CDR3 DNA: TGTGCCAGCAGCCAGGACAGGGGCAGGTCCTACGAGCAGTACTTC. The rearrangement links TRBV12-3 or TRBV12-4 to TRBJ2-7, with TRBD1 matching over 9 bases. Losses at the gene ends were 6 bases for V and 1 base for J; bases not matched to a gene: 7. The CDR3 loop spans 15 amino acids.

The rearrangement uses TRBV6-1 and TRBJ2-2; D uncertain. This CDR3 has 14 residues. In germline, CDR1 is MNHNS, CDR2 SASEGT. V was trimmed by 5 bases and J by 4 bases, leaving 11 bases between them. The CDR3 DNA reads TGTGCCAGCAGTCCCCAACAGAGCACCGGGGAGCTGTTTTTT. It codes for CASSPQQSTGELFF.

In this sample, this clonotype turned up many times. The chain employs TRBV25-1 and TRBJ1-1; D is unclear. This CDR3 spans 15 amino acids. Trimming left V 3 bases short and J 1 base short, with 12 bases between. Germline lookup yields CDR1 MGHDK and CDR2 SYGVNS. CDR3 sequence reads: CASSESKDANTEAFF. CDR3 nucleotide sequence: TGTGCCAGCAGTGAGTCTAAGGACGCGAACACTGAAGCTTTCTTT.

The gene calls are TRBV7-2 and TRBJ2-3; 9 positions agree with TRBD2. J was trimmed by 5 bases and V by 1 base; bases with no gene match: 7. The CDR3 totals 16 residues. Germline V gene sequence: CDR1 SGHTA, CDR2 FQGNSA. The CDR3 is CASSLEARGGVDTQYF. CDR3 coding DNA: TGTGCCAGCAGCTTAGAGGCGCGGGGGGGCGTAGATACGCAGTATTTT.

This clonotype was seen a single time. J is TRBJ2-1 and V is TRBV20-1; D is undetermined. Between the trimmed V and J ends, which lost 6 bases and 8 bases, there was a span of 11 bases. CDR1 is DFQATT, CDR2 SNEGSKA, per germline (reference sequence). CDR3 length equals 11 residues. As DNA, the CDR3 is TGCAGTGCCCTTCGCCACGATGAGCAGTTCTTC. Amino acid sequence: CSALRHDEQFF.

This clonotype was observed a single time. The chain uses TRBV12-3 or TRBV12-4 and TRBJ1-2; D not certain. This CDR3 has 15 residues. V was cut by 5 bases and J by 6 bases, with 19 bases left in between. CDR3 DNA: TGTGCCAGCAGTATCCGATACTTGGATCGGGATGGCTACACCTTC. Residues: CASSIRYLDRDGYTF.

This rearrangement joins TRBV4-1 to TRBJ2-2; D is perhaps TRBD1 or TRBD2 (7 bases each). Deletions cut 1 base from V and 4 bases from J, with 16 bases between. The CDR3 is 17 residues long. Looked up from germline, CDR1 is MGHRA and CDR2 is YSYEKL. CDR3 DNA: TGCGCCAGCAGCCAAGGCGTTGGGAGGGGGCCCACCGGGGAGCTGTTTTTT. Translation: CASSQGVGRGPTGELFF.

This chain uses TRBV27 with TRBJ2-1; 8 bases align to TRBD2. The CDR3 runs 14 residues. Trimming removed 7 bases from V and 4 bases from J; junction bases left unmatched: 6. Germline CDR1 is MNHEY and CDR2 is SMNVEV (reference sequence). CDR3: CASNRGGPYNEQFF. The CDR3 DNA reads TGTGCCAGCAACCGGGGGGGGCCTTACAATGAGCAGTTCTTC.